The 32 T cell receptor beta chains below were found in one sample sequenced in a study of blood T cell repertoires in COVID-19. Data came from immunoSEQ multiplex PCR; TCRdb stores just in-frame clones and leaves some out. Among about 46,000 clones, approximately 85% were seen once, and the ten largest hold 15% to 19%. What was sequenced was peripheral blood. Receptors were obtained from a human donor in a cohort sampled during active COVID-19. The donor label of this sample is uncertain.

This chain uses TRBV28 with TRBJ1-4; a possible D gene is TRBD1 (6 bases). CDR1 is MDHEN and CDR2 is SYDVKM in the germline V gene. V lost 5 bases, J lost 6 bases, and 13 bases lay in between. This CDR3 has 14 residues. CDR3 DNA sequence: TGTGCCAGCAGTCCTTCAGGGGCTGATGAAAAACTGTTTTTT. As protein: CASSPSGADEKLFF.

The chain combines TRBV12-2 with TRBJ2-7; the D call of TRBD2 is as the table states it, not checked on the DNA. TRBV12-2 is a documented pseudogene. The CDR3 sequence is 18 residues long. CDR3 protein: CASRLETSGGVVNEEQYF. In nucleotides, the CDR3 is TGTGCAAGTCGCTTAGAGACTAGCGGGGGGGTTGTTAATGAGGAGCAGTACTTC.

CDR3 sequence: CASSSQSSGNNYGYTF. DNA for the CDR3: TGTGCCAGTAGTTCCCAAAGTTCAGGGAATAACTATGGCTACACCTTC. The genes are TRBV19 and TRBJ1-2, with a possible D match to TRBD1 (5 bases). The CDR3 has 16 amino acids. V shed 5 bases and J shed 1 base, with 17 bases lying between them. Germline CDR1 reads LNHDA; CDR2 reads SQIVND (reference sequence).

V usage is TRBV6-5 and J usage is TRBJ2-7, with 11 nucleotides matching TRBD1. V dropped 2 bases and J dropped 2; count of bases not matched to a gene: 5. From germline, CDR1 is MNHEY and CDR2 SVGAGI. The CDR3 sequence is 16 residues long. CDR3 loop: CASSYARDRGTYEQYF. CDR3 bases: TGTGCCAGCAGTTACGCCCGGGACAGGGGGACCTACGAGCAGTACTTC.

This chain connects TRBV7-9 to TRBJ2-2; TRBD1 matches at 9 bases. Unmatched junction bases numbered 10, after V lost 10 bases and J lost 4 bases. CDR1 is SEHNR and CDR2 is FQNEAQ in the germline V gene (reference sequence). The CDR3 runs to 15 residues. For the CDR3, the DNA is TGTGCCACCCAATCCGGGACAGGGCTCACCGGGGAGCTGTTTTTT. As protein: CATQSGTGLTGELFF.

This clone was counted a few times. V usage is TRBV2 and J usage is TRBJ2-1; 7 nucleotides align to TRBD2. J gave up 0 bases and V 6 bases, and 11 bases lay outside the gene matches. The CDR3 is made up of 17 amino acids. Germline values: CDR1 SNHLY, CDR2 FYNNEI. The CDR3: CASRRDRLAGSYNEQFF. CDR3 nucleotide sequence: TGTGCCAGCAGGAGGGATAGACTAGCTGGCTCCTACAATGAGCAGTTCTTC.

This rearrangement joins TRBV7-8 to TRBJ1-2; the D is unclear. Deletions cut 1 base from V and 2 bases from J, with 17 bases between. There are 17 residues in the CDR3. Germline V lookup: CDR1 SGHVS, CDR2 FQNEAQ. The CDR3 sequence: CASSLVRVGSLNYGYTF. The CDR3 nucleotides are TGTGCCAGCAGCTTAGTGCGGGTAGGCAGCTTAAACTATGGCTACACCTTC.

The chain combines TRBV29-1 with TRBJ1-1, with TRBD1 matching over 7 bases. The V segment lost 3 bases and the J segment 4 bases; nucleotides outside the gene matches: 5. Germline CDR1 and CDR2: SQVTM and ANQGSEA. The CDR3 has 13 amino acids. The CDR3 sequence is CSVESGGSTEAFF. Written as DNA, the CDR3 is TGCAGCGTTGAGTCAGGGGGGAGCACTGAAGCTTTCTTT.

The rearrangement joins TRBV3-1 (or the pseudogene TRBV3-2) to TRBJ2-1; TRBD1 is a possible D gene (6 bases). Trimming left V 6 bases short and J 4 bases short, with 19 bases between. Germline values: CDR1 LGHDT, CDR2 YNNKEL (reference sequence). The CDR3 totals 16 residues. CDR3 sequence: CASSQTQGSGYNEQFF. DNA of the CDR3: TGTGCCAGCAGTCAAACACAGGGATCGGGATACAATGAGCAGTTCTTC.

V usage is TRBV5-1 and J usage is TRBJ1-2, with D possibly being TRBD1 (5 bases). V was shortened by 4 bases and J by 0 bases, with 10 bases between the two germline ends. Germline-derived CDR1 and CDR2 are SGHRS and YFSETQ. There are 14 residues in the CDR3. CDR3 residues: CASSPGETNYGYTF. The CDR3 bases are TGCGCCAGCAGCCCGGGGGAGACTAACTATGGCTACACCTTC.

The rearrangement links TRBV5-1 to TRBJ2-5; a possible D gene is TRBD2 (5 bases). The CDR3 totals 13 residues. Germline values: CDR1 SGHRS, CDR2 YFSETQ. Trimming took 0 bases from V and 5 from J, leaving 8 bases between them. Written as DNA, the CDR3 is TGCGCCAGCAGCTTGGGTCCGGGGGAGACCCAGTACTTC. This codes for CASSLGPGETQYF.

The rearrangement joins TRBV19 to TRBJ2-3; no definite D call. V was cut by 6 bases and J by 2 bases, with 12 bases left in between. The CDR3 spans 14 residues. CDR1 and CDR2 from the germline V gene are LNHDA and SQIVND (reference sequence). CDR3 nucleotide sequence: TGTGCCAGTAGCCTCGATATACTCACAGATACGCAGTATTTT. It specifies CASSLDILTDTQYF.

The V and J genes are TRBV6-2 or TRBV6-3 and TRBJ1-5; D is perhaps TRBD1 (5 bases). Germline assignment: CDR1 MNHEY and CDR2 SVGEGT. This CDR3 region has 14 residues. The germline V and J ends were trimmed by 3 bases and 6 bases, with 12 bases remaining between them. CDR3 loop: CASSYSGSSQPQHF. The CDR3 coding sequence is TGTGCCAGCAGTTATTCAGGGTCGAGTCAGCCCCAGCATTTT.

This chain joins TRBV10-3 and TRBJ2-5; the D gene is possibly TRBD1 (5 bases). Trimming removed 4 bases at V and 3 bases at J, with 15 bases between. Germline assignment: CDR1 ENHRY and CDR2 SYGVKD. The CDR3 totals 15 residues. The CDR3 loop reads CAISAVRGSEETQYF. The CDR3 nucleotides are TGTGCCATCAGTGCGGTAAGGGGAAGCGAAGAGACCCAGTACTTC.

The chain employs TRBV18 and TRBJ1-6; D not certain. Trimming took off 2 bases at V and 3 bases at J, with 26 bases between the two ends. CDR1 and CDR2 from the germline V gene are KGHSH and LQKENI. This CDR3 is 21 amino acids long. CDR3 sequence (DNA): TGTGCCAGCTCACCAACGCGGTTAAGGCCCCAATTAAGGAGCTATAATTCACCCCTCCACTTT. It encodes CASSPTRLRPQLRSYNSPLHF.

This chain joins TRBV3-1 (or the pseudogene TRBV3-2) and TRBJ1-6; D unclear. Germline V gene sequence: CDR1 LGHDT, CDR2 YNNKEL (reference sequence). The ends were cut back, 0 bases at V and 7 bases at J, with 13 bases in the middle. This CDR3 region has 16 residues. Here the CDR3 DNA reads TGTGCCAGCAGCCAAGATCGTCCGGGATGGAATTCACCCCTCCACTTT. Translation gives CASSQDRPGWNSPLHF.

This chain connects TRBV4-2 to TRBJ2-2; 11 nucleotides line up with TRBD2. The CDR3 is 17 amino acids. Trimming cost V 2 bases and J 4 bases; bases outside gene matches: 6. The germline gives CDR1 LGHNA, CDR2 YNFKEQ. CDR3: CASSQNLAGGRTGELFF. The CDR3 DNA reads as TGTGCCAGCAGCCAAAACCTAGCGGGGGGACGCACCGGGGAGCTGTTTTTT.

The chain joins TRBV9 to TRBJ1-5, with D maybe TRBD1 (6 bases). CDR3 length equals 15 residues. Trimming shortened V by 3 bases and J by 0 bases, and 10 bases separated the two germline ends. Germline CDR1 is SGDLS and CDR2 is YYNGEE. CDR3 sequence: CASSATGNSNQPQHF. The CDR3, as DNA: TGTGCCAGCAGCGCAACAGGGAATAGCAATCAGCCCCAGCATTTT. Using reference TRBV9 and TRBJ1-5 for the parts outside the CDR3, the full variable domain is DSGVTQTPKHLITATGQRVTLRCSPRSGDLSVYWYQQSLDQGLQFLIQYYNGEERAKGNILERFSAQQFPDLHSELNLSSLELGDSALYFCASSATGNSNQPQHFGDGTRLSIL.

This chain links TRBV28 with TRBJ2-1; tentative D call: TRBD1 (6 bases). Germline lookup yields CDR1 MDHEN and CDR2 SYDVKM. The CDR3 runs 16 residues. With 2 bases removed from V and 0 bases from J, the gap between germline ends came to 11 bases. CDR3 amino acids: CASSLPGDSSYNEQFF. In nucleotides, the CDR3 is TGTGCCAGCAGTTTACCAGGGGATAGCTCCTACAATGAGCAGTTCTTC.

The chain has TRBV9 and TRBJ2-6; 9 positions match TRBD1. The V segment lost 3 bases and the J segment 0 bases; nucleotides outside the gene matches: 4. Germline V CDR1 and CDR2: SGDLS, YYNGEE. The CDR3 is made up of 17 amino acids. The CDR3 region has the DNA TGTGCCAGCAGCGCGGACAGGGGCCGCTCTGGGGCCAACGTCCTGACTTTC. Amino acids: CASSADRGRSGANVLTF.

The V gene is TRBV19, the J gene TRBJ1-5, with TRBD1 identical over 10 bases. J lost 2 bases, V lost 11 bases, and 9 bases had no gene match. This CDR3 is built from 15 residues. CDR1 and CDR2 from the germline V gene are LNHDA and SQIVND (reference sequence). The CDR3 here is CAVGQGSLGNQPQHF. Here the CDR3 DNA reads TGTGCCGTGGGACAGGGGAGTTTGGGCAATCAGCCCCAGCATTTT.

The J gene is TRBJ1-1, the V gene TRBV7-8; D may be TRBD1 (5 bases). Germline V gene lookup returns CDR1 SGHVS and CDR2 FQNEAQ. The length of the CDR3 is 16 residues. V was pared by 2 bases and J by 5 bases, with 18 bases between. The CDR3 sequence: CASSLFEAGIQTEAFF. Written as DNA, the CDR3 is TGTGCCAGCAGCTTATTTGAGGCAGGGATTCAAACTGAAGCTTTCTTT. Full variable domain (outside the CDR3, taken from reference TRBV7-8 and TRBJ1-1): GAGVSQSPRYKVAKRGQDVALRCDPISGHVSLFWYQQALGQGPEFLTYFQNEAQLDKSGLPSDRFFAERPEGSVSTLKIQRTQQEDSAVYLCASSLFEAGIQTEAFFGQGTRLTVV.

The CDR3 spells CASSPKGLAGDYTGELFF. The CDR3 nucleotides are TGTGCCAGCTCGCCCAAGGGACTAGCGGGGGACTACACCGGGGAGCTGTTTTTT. The chain is built from TRBV18 and TRBJ2-2, with 14 bases aligning to TRBD2. The CDR3 is made up of 18 amino acids. Germline values: CDR1 KGHSH, CDR2 LQKENI. V was pared by 6 bases and J by 3 bases, with 9 bases of the junction left unmatched.

The V call is TRBV19, the J call TRBJ1-4; the match to TRBD1 covers 9 bases. V was pared by 5 bases and J by 7 bases, with 11 bases of the junction left unmatched. The length of the CDR3 is 16 residues. Germline V gene sequence: CDR1 LNHDA, CDR2 SQIVND (reference sequence). This CDR3 is CASSETSGTGREKLFF. The CDR3 DNA reads TGTGCCAGTAGTGAAACCTCCGGGACAGGGCGTGAAAAACTGTTTTTT.

The CDR3 nucleotides read TGCGCCAGCAGCCAAGGGTACAGCGGAGTGCTGCCCCAGCATTTT. Encoded protein: CASSQGYSGVLPQHF. The chain recombines TRBV4-3 with TRBJ1-5; D call uncertain. Trimming took 1 base from V and 9 from J, leaving 16 bases between them. The germline gives CDR1 LGHNA, CDR2 YSLEER. CDR3 length: 15 amino acids.

This chain joins TRBV28 and TRBJ2-7; 8 nucleotides match TRBD1. The trim removed 4 bases at V and 2 bases at J, leaving 10 bases unmatched. The germline CDR1 and CDR2 sequences are MDHEN and SYDVKM. CDR3 length: 16 amino acids. The CDR3 spells CASSSTSDRAPYEQYF. The DNA for the CDR3 is TGTGCCAGCAGTTCAACATCGGACAGGGCCCCCTACGAGCAGTACTTC.

This chain links TRBV11-2 with TRBJ2-1; D might be TRBD1 (5 bases). The CDR3 length is 14 residues. Looked up from germline, CDR1 is SGHAT and CDR2 is FQNNGV. The V end was cut by 5 bases, the J end by 6 bases, with 14 bases between. The CDR3, as DNA: TGTGCCAGCAGCCGACAGCTGGGGCTCAATGAGCAGTTCTTC. Its translation: CASSRQLGLNEQFF.

V usage is TRBV7-2 and J usage is TRBJ2-7, with D perhaps TRBD1 (6 bases). The CDR3 contains 11 residues. Germline CDR1 reads SGHTA; CDR2 reads FQGNSA. With 1 base removed from V and 12 bases from J, the gap between germline ends came to 10 bases. As DNA, the CDR3 is TGTGCCAGCAGCTTAGGGGGGCGCCTGTACTTC. The encoded protein is CASSLGGRLYF.

The chain joins TRBV2 to TRBJ1-4; TRBD1 agrees at 10 bases. CDR1 and CDR2 from the germline V gene are SNHLY and FYNNEI. V gave up 3 bases and J gave up 6 bases; unmatched junction bases: 1. This CDR3 comprises 14 residues. The chain's CDR3 is CASSEGTGDEKLFF. CDR3 nucleotides: TGTGCCAGCAGTGAGGGGACAGGGGATGAAAAACTGTTTTTT.

This clone appeared a few times. This chain uses TRBV4-1 with TRBJ2-7; 9 bases line up with TRBD1. The CDR3 covers 17 residues. J gave up 1 base and V 1 base, and 8 bases lay outside the gene matches. Germline V gene data show CDR1 as MGHRA and CDR2 as YSYEKL. The CDR3 reads CASSQAGTGTGSYEQYF. The CDR3 DNA follows: TGCGCCAGCAGCCAAGCGGGGACCGGGACAGGGTCCTACGAGCAGTACTTC.

The chain has TRBV6-5 and TRBJ1-2, with 11 nucleotides matching TRBD1. V dropped 8 bases and J dropped 5; count of bases not matched to a gene: 10. The CDR3 sequence is 15 residues long. The germline CDR1 and CDR2 sequences are MNHEY and SVGAGI. The CDR3 region has the DNA TGTGCCAGCTGCCCGGACAGGGGGCGCGTATATGGCTACACCTTC. Its protein is CASCPDRGRVYGYTF.

The J gene is TRBJ2-4, the V gene TRBV19; D is uncertain. In germline, CDR1 is LNHDA, CDR2 SQIVND (reference sequence). V was clipped by 3 bases and J by 2 bases, with 8 bases between them. This CDR3 is 14 amino acids long. CDR3 coding DNA: TGTGCCAGTAGTATTGTACAGACCAAAAACATTCAGTACTTC. Translated, it gives CASSIVQTKNIQYF. Using reference TRBV19 and TRBJ2-4 for the parts outside the CDR3, the full variable domain is DGGITQSPKYLFRKEGQNVTLSCEQNLNHDAMYWYRQDPGQGLRLIYYSQIVNDFQKGDIAEGYSVSREKKESFPLTVTSAQKNPTAFYLCASSIVQTKNIQYFGAGTRLSVL.